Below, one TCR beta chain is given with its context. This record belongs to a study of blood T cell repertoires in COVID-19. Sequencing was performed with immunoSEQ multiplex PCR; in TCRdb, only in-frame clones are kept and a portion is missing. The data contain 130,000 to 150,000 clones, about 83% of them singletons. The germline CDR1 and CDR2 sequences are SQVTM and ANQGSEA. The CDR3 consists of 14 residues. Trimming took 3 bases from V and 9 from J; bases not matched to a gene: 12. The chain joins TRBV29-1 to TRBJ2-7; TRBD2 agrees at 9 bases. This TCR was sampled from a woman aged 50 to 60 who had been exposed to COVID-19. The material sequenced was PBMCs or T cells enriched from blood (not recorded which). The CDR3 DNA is TGCAGCGTTGAGCTTAGCGGGGGACCCCTGGGGCAGTACTTC. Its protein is CSVELSGGPLGQYF.